Each of the 16 T cell receptor beta chains below was sequenced from the same sample in a study of blood T cell repertoires in COVID-19. The assay was immunoSEQ multiplex PCR, and TCRdb's table has in-frame clones only and misses some. The top ten hold around 3.1% of the sample, which has 250,000 or so clones, about 90% seen once. The sequencing sample was made of PBMCs or T cells enriched from blood (not recorded which). The receptors come from a woman between 40 and 55 years old who had been exposed to COVID-19.

This clone was counted a single time. This chain links TRBV9 with TRBJ2-1; maybe TRBD2 (5 bases). Trimming removed 4 bases from V and 5 bases from J, with 16 bases in between. In germline, CDR1 is SGDLS, CDR2 YYNGEE. The CDR3 loop spans 15 amino acids. CDR3 amino acids: CASSPLAGIHNEQFF. CDR3 nucleotides: TGTGCCAGCAGCCCTCTGGCGGGCATCCACAATGAGCAGTTCTTC.

This chain joins TRBV6-5 and TRBJ1-1, with D possibly TRBD1 on 6 matching bases. V lost 6 bases and J 4 bases, leaving 12 bases between the germline ends. The germline V gene encodes CDR1 MNHEY and CDR2 SVGAGI. This CDR3 spans 13 amino acids. The CDR3 protein is CASRFRGGTEAFF. CDR3 nucleotides: TGTGCCAGCAGATTCAGGGGTGGCACTGAAGCTTTCTTT.

This chain joins TRBV27 and TRBJ1-1; 9 positions agree with TRBD1. V was pared by 6 bases and J by 4 bases, with 6 bases of the junction left unmatched. The CDR3 contains 14 residues. Germline V lookup: CDR1 MNHEY, CDR2 SMNVEV (reference sequence). The DNA of the CDR3 is TGTGCCAGCAGCGCGGACAGGGGAGGCACTGAAGCTTTCTTT. Translation gives CASSADRGGTEAFF.

This sequence joins TRBV3-1 (or the pseudogene TRBV3-2) and TRBJ2-7; D unresolved. Trimming left V 0 bases short and J 2 bases short, with 11 bases between. This CDR3 is built from 15 residues. Looked up from germline, CDR1 is LGHDT and CDR2 is YNNKEL (reference sequence). This CDR3 reads CASSQDSGPTYEQYF. CDR3 DNA sequence: TGTGCCAGCAGCCAAGATTCGGGTCCGACCTACGAGCAGTACTTC.

This chain connects TRBV2 to TRBJ1-3, with D unclear. Germline CDR1 SNHLY, CDR2 FYNNEI. V shed 2 bases and J shed 0 bases, with 11 bases lying between them. The CDR3 spans 16 residues. The CDR3 region is CASSEWRHYSGNTIYF. The DNA of the CDR3 is TGTGCCAGCAGTGAATGGCGTCACTACTCTGGAAACACCATATATTTT.

The gene calls are TRBV24-1 and TRBJ1-1; 7 bases are shared with TRBD1. Germline CDR1 reads KGHDR; CDR2 reads SFDVKD. Trimming took 7 bases from V and 1 from J; bases not matched to a gene: 5. This CDR3 region has 14 residues. CDR3: CATRGTVENTEAFF. Written as DNA, the CDR3 is TGTGCCACCAGGGGGACAGTCGAGAACACTGAAGCTTTCTTT.

This chain joins TRBV28 and TRBJ1-1; no firm D call. Germline loops: CDR1 MDHEN, CDR2 SYDVKM. V was cut by 7 bases and J by 0 bases, with 12 bases left in between. CDR3 length: 14 amino acids. CDR3 in DNA: TGTGCCAGCATCCAGGTAGGTCTGAACACTGAAGCTTTCTTT. As protein: CASIQVGLNTEAFF.

This rearrangement joins TRBV19 to TRBJ2-4, with TRBD1 matching 8 bases. The CDR3 runs 15 residues. Germline V CDR1 and CDR2: LNHDA, SQIVND (reference sequence). The J segment lost 3 bases and the V segment lost 6 bases, leaving 7 bases of the junction unmatched. The CDR3 loop is CASSVTGVGKNIQYF. Written as DNA, the CDR3 is TGTGCCAGTAGCGTGACAGGGGTTGGCAAAAACATTCAGTACTTC.

This clone is a singleton in its sample. This chain uses TRBV4-2 with TRBJ2-2, with 14 positions matching TRBD2. Per germline, CDR1 LGHNA and CDR2 YNFKEQ. The CDR3 runs 20 residues. V gave up 1 base and J gave up 4 bases; unmatched junction bases: 11. DNA of the CDR3: TGTGCCAGCAGCCAAGGTCTTCGACTAGCGGGGGGGCCCGGCACCGGGGAGCTGTTTTTT. Protein sequence: CASSQGLRLAGGPGTGELFF.

V is TRBV5-1 and J is TRBJ2-5, with TRBD1 matching over 8 bases. CDR3 length: 16 residues. Trimming at V came to 5 bases and at J to 0 bases, leaving 9 bases not matched to a gene. Germline CDR1 SGHRS, CDR2 YFSETQ. The CDR3 sequence is CASSNRDRTYQETQYF. The CDR3 DNA follows: TGCGCCAGCAGTAACCGGGACAGGACGTACCAAGAGACCCAGTACTTC. Variable domain in full (rest from reference TRBV5-1 and TRBJ2-5): KAGVTQTPRYLIKTRGQQVTLSCSPISGHRSVSWYQQTPGQGLQFLFEYFSETQRNKGNFPGRFSGRQFSNSRSEMNVSTLELGDSALYLCASSNRDRTYQETQYFGPGTRLLVL.

This chain links TRBV11-2 with TRBJ1-2; 8 bases are shared with TRBD1. CDR3 length: 13 residues. J lost 8 bases, V lost 3 bases, and 5 bases had no gene match. Germline loops: CDR1 SGHAT, CDR2 FQNNGV. The CDR3 DNA reads as TGTGCCAGCAGCTTGAACAGGGGGGGAGGCTACACCTTC. Residues: CASSLNRGGGYTF.

Only one count was recorded for this clone. The chain recombines TRBV11-3 with TRBJ1-2; D possibly corresponds to TRBD1 (6 bases). The CDR3 is 16 residues long. The V gene lost 4 bases and the J gene lost 0 bases, with 15 bases spanning the gap. Germline assignment: CDR1 SGHNT and CDR2 YENEEA. CDR3 sequence: CASSSPGQTTNYGYTF. For the CDR3, the DNA is TGTGCCAGCAGCTCGCCGGGACAAACAACTAACTATGGCTACACCTTC.

V is TRBV6-2 or TRBV6-3 and J is TRBJ1-1, with 7 bases lining up with TRBD1. The germline gives CDR1 MNHEY, CDR2 SVGEGT. V trimming: 6 bases; J trimming: 1 base; junction bases outside the gene matches: 2. CDR3 length: 13 amino acids. The CDR3 coding sequence is TGTGCCAGCAGCAGACAGGGGAACACTGAAGCTTTCTTT. Residues: CASSRQGNTEAFF.

This clone was seen only a few times. J is TRBJ1-6 and V is TRBV28, with TRBD1 matching over 9 bases. The CDR3 totals 19 residues. Per germline, CDR1 MDHEN and CDR2 SYDVKM. Trimming took 5 bases from V and 3 from J; bases not matched to a gene: 14. The CDR3 nucleotides read TGTGCCAGCAGTGGGCCGGGATTACAGGGGGCGCTCTATAATTCACCCCTCCACTTT. The encoded protein is CASSGPGLQGALYNSPLHF.

The chain recombines TRBV19 with TRBJ2-2, with a weak D call TRBD1 (6 bases). Trimming stripped 3 bases from V and 0 bases from J, with 8 bases between. This CDR3 contains 15 residues. Germline lookup yields CDR1 LNHDA and CDR2 SQIVND (reference sequence). The CDR3 bases are TGTGCCAGTAGTATCGGACAGCCGAACACCGGGGAGCTGTTTTTT. Its protein product is CASSIGQPNTGELFF.

The DNA of the CDR3 is TGTGCCAGCATACAACAGGGGGCATATAACTATGGCTACACCTTC. Residues: CASIQQGAYNYGYTF. The chain is built from TRBV28 and TRBJ1-2, with 9 positions matching TRBD1. Germline CDR1 reads MDHEN; CDR2 reads SYDVKM. The junction had 7 bases not matched to a gene; V was cut back by 7 bases and J by 1 base. The CDR3 covers 15 residues.